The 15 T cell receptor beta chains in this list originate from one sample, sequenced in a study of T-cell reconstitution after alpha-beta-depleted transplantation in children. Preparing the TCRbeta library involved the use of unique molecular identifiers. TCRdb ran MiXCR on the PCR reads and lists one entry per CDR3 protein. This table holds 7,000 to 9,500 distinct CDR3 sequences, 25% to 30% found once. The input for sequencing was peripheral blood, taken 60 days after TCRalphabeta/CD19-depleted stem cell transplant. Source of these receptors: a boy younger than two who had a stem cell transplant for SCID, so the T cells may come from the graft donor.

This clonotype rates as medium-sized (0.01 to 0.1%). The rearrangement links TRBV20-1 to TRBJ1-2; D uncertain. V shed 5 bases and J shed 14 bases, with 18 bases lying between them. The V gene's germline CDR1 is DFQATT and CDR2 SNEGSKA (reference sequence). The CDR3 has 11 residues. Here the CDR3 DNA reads TGCAGTGCTCACGGACCCCGGACTAAGACCTTC. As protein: CSAHGPRTKTF.

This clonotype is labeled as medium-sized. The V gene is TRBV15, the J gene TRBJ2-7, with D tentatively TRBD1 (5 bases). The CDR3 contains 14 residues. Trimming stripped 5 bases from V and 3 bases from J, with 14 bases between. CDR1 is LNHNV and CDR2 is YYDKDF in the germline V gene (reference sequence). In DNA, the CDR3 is TGTGCCACCAGCGTGACAGTCGTTAGCTACGAGCAGTACTTC. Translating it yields CATSVTVVSYEQYF.

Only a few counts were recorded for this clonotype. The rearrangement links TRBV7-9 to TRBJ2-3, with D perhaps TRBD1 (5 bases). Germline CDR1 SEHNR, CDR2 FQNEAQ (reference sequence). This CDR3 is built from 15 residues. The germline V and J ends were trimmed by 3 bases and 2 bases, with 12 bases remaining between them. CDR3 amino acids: CASSFLDSYTDTQYF. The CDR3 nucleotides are TGTGCCAGCAGCTTCTTAGACAGTTACACAGATACGCAGTATTTT.

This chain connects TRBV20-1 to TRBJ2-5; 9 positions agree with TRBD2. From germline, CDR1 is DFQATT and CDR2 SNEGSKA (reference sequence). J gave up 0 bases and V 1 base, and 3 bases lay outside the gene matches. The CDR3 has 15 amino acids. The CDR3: CSARVSGRYQETQYF. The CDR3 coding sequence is TGCAGTGCTAGAGTGAGCGGGAGGTACCAAGAGACCCAGTACTTC.

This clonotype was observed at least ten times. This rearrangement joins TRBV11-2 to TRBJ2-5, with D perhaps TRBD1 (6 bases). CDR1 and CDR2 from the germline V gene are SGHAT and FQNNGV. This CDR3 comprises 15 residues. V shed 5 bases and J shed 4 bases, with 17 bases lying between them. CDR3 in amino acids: CASSTQGVVLETQYF. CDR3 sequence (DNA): TGTGCCAGCAGCACACAGGGAGTAGTGCTAGAGACCCAGTACTTC.

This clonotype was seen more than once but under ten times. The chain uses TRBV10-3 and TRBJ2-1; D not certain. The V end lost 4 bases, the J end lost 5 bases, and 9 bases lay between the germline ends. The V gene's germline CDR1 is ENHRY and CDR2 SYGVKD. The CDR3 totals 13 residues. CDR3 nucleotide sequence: TGTGCCATCAGTGGATATAAAAACAATGAGCAGTTCTTC. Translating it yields CAISGYKNNEQFF.

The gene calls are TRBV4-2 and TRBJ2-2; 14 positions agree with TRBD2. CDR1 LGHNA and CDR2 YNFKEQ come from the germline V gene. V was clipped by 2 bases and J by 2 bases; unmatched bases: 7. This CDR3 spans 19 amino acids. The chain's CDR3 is CASSQMGLAGDGNTGELFF. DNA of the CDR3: TGTGCCAGCAGCCAAATGGGACTAGCGGGAGACGGAAACACCGGGGAGCTGTTTTTT.

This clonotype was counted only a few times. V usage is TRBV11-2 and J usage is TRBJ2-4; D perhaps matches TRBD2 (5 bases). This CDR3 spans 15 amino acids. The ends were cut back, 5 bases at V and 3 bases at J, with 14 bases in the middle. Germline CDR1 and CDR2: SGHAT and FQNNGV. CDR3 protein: CASSPGVGYKNIQYF. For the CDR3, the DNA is TGTGCCAGCAGCCCCGGGGTGGGGTACAAAAACATTCAGTACTTC.

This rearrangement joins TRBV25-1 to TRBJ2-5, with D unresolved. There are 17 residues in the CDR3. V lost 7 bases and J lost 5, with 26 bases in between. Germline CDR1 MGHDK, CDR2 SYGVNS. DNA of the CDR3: TGTGCCAGCACCCCCAATCGATATCGACAAGTCGGGGAGACCCAGTACTTC. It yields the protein CASTPNRYRQVGETQYF.

The CDR3 is CASSLLGETQYF. In DNA, the CDR3 is TGTGCCAGCAGCTTACTGGGAGAGACCCAGTACTTC. The chain combines TRBV7-7 with TRBJ2-5; unclear D gene. The CDR3 is 12 residues long. Trimming cost V 2 bases and J 4 bases, with 5 bases left between them. The germline CDR1 and CDR2 sequences are SSHAT and FNYEAQ (reference sequence). Drawing the rest from reference TRBV7-7 and TRBJ2-5, the complete variable domain is GAGVSQSPRYKVTKRGQDVTLRCDPISSHATLYWYQQALGQGPEFLTYFNYEAQPDKSGLPSDRFSAERPEGSISTLTIQRTEQRDSAMYRCASSLLGETQYFGPGTRLLVL.

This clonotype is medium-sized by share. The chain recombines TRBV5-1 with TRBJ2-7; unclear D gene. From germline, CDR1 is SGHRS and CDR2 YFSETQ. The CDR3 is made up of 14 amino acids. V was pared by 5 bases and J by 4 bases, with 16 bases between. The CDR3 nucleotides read TGCGCCAGCAGGCCCCAGAAGGCCTTTTACGAGCAGTACTTC. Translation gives CASRPQKAFYEQYF.

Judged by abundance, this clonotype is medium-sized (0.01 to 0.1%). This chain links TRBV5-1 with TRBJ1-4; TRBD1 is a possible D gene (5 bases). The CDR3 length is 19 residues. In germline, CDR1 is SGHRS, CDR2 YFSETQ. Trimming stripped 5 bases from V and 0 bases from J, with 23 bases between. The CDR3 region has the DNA TGCGCCAGCAGTTTTGTATTTACCGGGACTGCTGCAACTAATGAAAAACTGTTTTTT. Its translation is CASSFVFTGTAATNEKLFF. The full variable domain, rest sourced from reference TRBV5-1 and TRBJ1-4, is KAGVTQTPRYLIKTRGQQVTLSCSPISGHRSVSWYQQTPGQGLQFLFEYFSETQRNKGNFPGRFSGRQFSNSRSEMNVSTLELGDSALYLCASSFVFTGTAATNEKLFFGSGTQLSVL.

The CDR3 protein is CATSDGGQETQYF. The CDR3 DNA reads TGTGCCACCAGTGATGGGGGTCAAGAGACCCAGTACTTC. V gene TRBV24-1 combines with J gene TRBJ2-5; D may be TRBD1 or TRBD2 (5 bases each). Looked up from germline, CDR1 is KGHDR and CDR2 is SFDVKD. V was cut by 3 bases and J by 2 bases, with 6 bases left in between. The CDR3 is made up of 13 amino acids.

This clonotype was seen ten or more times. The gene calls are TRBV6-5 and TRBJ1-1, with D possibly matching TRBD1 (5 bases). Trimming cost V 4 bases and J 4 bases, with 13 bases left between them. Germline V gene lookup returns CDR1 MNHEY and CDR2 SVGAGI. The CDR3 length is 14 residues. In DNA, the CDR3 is TGTGCCAGCAGTTGCGACAGTCTTGGCACTGAAGCTTTCTTT. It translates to CASSCDSLGTEAFF.

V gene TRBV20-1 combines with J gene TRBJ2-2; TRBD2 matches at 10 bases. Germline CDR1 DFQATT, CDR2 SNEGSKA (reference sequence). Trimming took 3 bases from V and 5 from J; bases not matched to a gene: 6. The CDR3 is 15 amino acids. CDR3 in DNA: TGCAGTGCTAGGCTAGCGGGAGCAAGGACCGGGGAGCTGTTTTTT. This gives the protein CSARLAGARTGELFF.